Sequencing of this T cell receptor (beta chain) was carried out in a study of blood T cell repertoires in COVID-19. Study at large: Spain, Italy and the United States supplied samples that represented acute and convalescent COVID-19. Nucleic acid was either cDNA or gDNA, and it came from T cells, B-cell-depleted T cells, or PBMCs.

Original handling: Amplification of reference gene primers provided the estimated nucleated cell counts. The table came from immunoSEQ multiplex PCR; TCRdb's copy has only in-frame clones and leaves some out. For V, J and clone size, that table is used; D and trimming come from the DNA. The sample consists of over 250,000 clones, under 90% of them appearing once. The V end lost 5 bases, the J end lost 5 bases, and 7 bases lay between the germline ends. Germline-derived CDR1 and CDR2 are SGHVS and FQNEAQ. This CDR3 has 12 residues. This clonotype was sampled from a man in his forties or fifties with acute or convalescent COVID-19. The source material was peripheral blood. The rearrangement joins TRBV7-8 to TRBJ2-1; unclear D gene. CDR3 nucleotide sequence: TGTGCCAGCAGCCATAGAGACAATGAGCAGTTCTTC. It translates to CASSHRDNEQFF.